The next 21 T cell receptor beta chains were all read from a single sample in a study of CD8+ T cells in alopecia areata. Extraction and reverse transcription of RNA yielded cDNA as the sequencing template. TCRdb's copy holds only in-frame clones and misses some; the assay was immunoSEQ multiplex PCR. Of 45,000 to 70,000 clones in the sample, around 96% are singletons; the top ten hold roughly 26%. The sequencing here drew on CD8+ T cells sorted from blood, taken at week 0. The receptor set was obtained from a human donor with alopecia areata.

The V call is TRBV7-2, the J call TRBJ1-2; D is undetermined. The CDR3 length is 13 residues. V shed 4 bases and J shed 4 bases, with 10 bases lying between them. Germline assignment: CDR1 SGHTA and CDR2 FQGNSA. CDR3 in amino acids: CASSYRTIYGYTF. The CDR3 DNA reads TGTGCCAGCAGCTACCGGACTATCTATGGCTACACCTTC.

The chain recombines TRBV19 with TRBJ2-3; D gene uncertain. CDR1 is LNHDA, CDR2 SQIVND, per germline (reference sequence). The CDR3 runs 14 residues. V lost 3 bases to trimming and J lost 0 bases, with 7 bases between them. DNA of the CDR3: TGTGCCAGTAGTATTCTCGGGAGCACAGATACGCAGTATTTT. This gives the protein CASSILGSTDTQYF.

CDR3 nucleotides: TGTGCCAGCAGCCTACTTACGGTCTACAATGAGCAGTTCTTC. Its protein product is CASSLLTVYNEQFF. The chain has TRBV7-9 and TRBJ2-1; D gene unclear. CDR3 size: 14 residues. The V gene's germline CDR1 is SEHNR and CDR2 FQNEAQ (reference sequence). Trimming pared 5 bases from V and 3 bases from J, leaving 11 bases between.

On this clone itself: Its ends do not fully match the called genes, so a read error is possible. The rearrangement uses TRBV4-1 and TRBJ2-7, with 8 nucleotides matching TRBD2. There are 15 residues in the CDR3. CDR1 MGHRA and CDR2 YSYEKL come from the germline V gene. The CDR3 here is CASSQVTSATYGQYF. The DNA for the CDR3 is TGCGCCAGCAGCCAAGTGACTAGCGCCACCTACGGGCAGTACTTC.

This chain connects TRBV4-2 to TRBJ2-2; TRBD2 aligns across 12 bases. Germline V lookup: CDR1 LGHNA, CDR2 YNFKEQ. The CDR3 sequence is 15 residues long. With 8 bases clipped from V and 9 bases from J, the junction kept 10 bases outside the gene matches. The CDR3 protein is CASAPPSGGARELFF. The CDR3 coding sequence is TGTGCCAGCGCTCCTCCTAGCGGGGGGGCCCGGGAGCTGTTTTTT.

The chain is built from TRBV4-2 and TRBJ2-2; D is possibly TRBD1 or TRBD2 (5 bases each). Germline CDR1 and CDR2: LGHNA and YNFKEQ. Deletions cut 4 bases from V and 6 bases from J, with 12 bases between. The CDR3 length is 14 residues. The CDR3 region is CASSLGAPPGELFF. CDR3 DNA: TGTGCCAGCAGCCTCGGGGCCCCGCCCGGGGAGCTGTTTTTT.

The chain has TRBV5-1 and TRBJ2-1; D might be TRBD1 (6 bases). The CDR3 loop spans 16 amino acids. Germline V gene data show CDR1 as SGHRS and CDR2 as YFSETQ. Trimming took off 4 bases at V and 4 bases at J, with 18 bases between the two ends. The CDR3 nucleotides are TGCGCCAGCAGCGCTACGACAGGTGTTTGGTACAATGAGCAGTTCTTC. It codes for CASSATTGVWYNEQFF.

V gene TRBV11-2 combines with J gene TRBJ2-7; weak D call: TRBD1 (6 bases). The CDR3 is made up of 14 amino acids. Germline-derived CDR1 and CDR2 are SGHAT and FQNNGV. V shed 1 base and J shed 3 bases, with 10 bases lying between them. Here the CDR3 reads CASSLGGGIYEQYF. The CDR3 DNA sequence: TGTGCCAGCAGCTTAGGAGGGGGAATCTACGAGCAGTACTTC.

The chain couples TRBV5-1 to TRBJ2-1, with 15 bases fitting TRBD2. The CDR3 loop spans 15 amino acids. V trimming: 4 bases; J trimming: 9 bases; junction bases outside the gene matches: 5. Germline values: CDR1 SGHRS, CDR2 YFSETQ. CDR3 coding DNA: TGCGCCAGCAGCGACGGGACTAGCGGGGGGACTGAGCAGTTCTTC. Encoded protein: CASSDGTSGGTEQFF.

This clone was seen just once. This chain connects TRBV4-2 to TRBJ2-7; 7 bases match TRBD2. Germline V gene data show CDR1 as LGHNA and CDR2 as YNFKEQ. The CDR3 covers 14 residues. V shed 1 base, J shed 4 bases, and the junction held 4 bases outside the gene matches. The CDR3 region has the DNA TGTGCCAGCAGCCAAGTCCCTAGCGGATACGAGCAGTACTTC. Residues: CASSQVPSGYEQYF.

The V gene is TRBV7-9, the J gene TRBJ1-2, with 8 bases matching TRBD1. The V gene's germline CDR1 is SEHNR and CDR2 FQNEAQ (reference sequence). V shed 2 bases, J shed 3 bases, and the junction held 2 bases outside the gene matches. The CDR3 consists of 14 residues. DNA for the CDR3: TGTGCCAGCAGCTTAATGGACAGGGACTATGGCTACACCTTC. Amino acids: CASSLMDRDYGYTF. Full variable domain (missing parts from reference TRBV7-9 and TRBJ1-2): DTGVSQNPRHKITKRGQNVTFRCDPISEHNRLYWYRQTLGQGPEFLTYFQNEAQLEKSRLLSDRFSAERPKGSFSTLEIQRTEQGDSAMYLCASSLMDRDYGYTFGSGTRLTVV.

The chain employs TRBV7-9 and TRBJ1-1; no reliable D call. Trimming removed 4 bases at V and 5 bases at J, with 17 bases between. CDR3 length: 15 residues. CDR1 is SEHNR and CDR2 is FQNEAQ in the germline V gene (reference sequence). CDR3 residues: CASSSRGGSGTEAFF. The CDR3 DNA reads as TGTGCCAGCAGCTCCCGAGGAGGGTCTGGGACTGAAGCTTTCTTT.

The V and J genes are TRBV27 and TRBJ2-7; 10 bases are a match to TRBD2. The CDR3 covers 15 residues. V lost 5 bases, J lost 7 bases, and 11 bases stayed unmatched. Germline V gives CDR1 MNHEY, CDR2 SMNVEV (reference sequence). The CDR3 DNA reads as TGTGCCAGCAGTCCCCGGGGAGCGGGGGGGAAAGAGCAGTACTTC. This codes for CASSPRGAGGKEQYF.

This chain joins TRBV2 and TRBJ2-3; D tentatively reads TRBD1 or TRBD2 (6 bases each). The CDR3 has 14 residues. Between the trimmed V and J ends, which lost 9 bases and 2 bases, there was a span of 15 bases. Germline lookup yields CDR1 SNHLY and CDR2 FYNNEI. CDR3 loop: CARGAGGYTDTQYF. The CDR3 coding sequence is TGTGCCAGAGGAGCCGGGGGCTACACAGATACGCAGTATTTT.

This rearrangement joins TRBV7-9 to TRBJ2-7; 7 bases align to TRBD2. This CDR3 contains 16 residues. Trimming at V came to 5 bases and at J to 1 base, leaving 11 bases not matched to a gene. CDR1 is SEHNR and CDR2 is FQNEAQ in the germline V gene (reference sequence). The CDR3 sequence: CASSVPRASGSYEQYF. In nucleotides, the CDR3 is TGTGCCAGCAGCGTTCCAAGGGCTAGCGGATCCTACGAGCAGTACTTC.

The gene calls are TRBV14 and TRBJ2-7; either TRBD1 or TRBD2 may fit D (5 bases each). The germline V gene has CDR1 SGHDN and CDR2 FVKESK. Deletions cut 4 bases from V and 4 bases from J, with 11 bases between. There are 13 residues in the CDR3. CDR3: CASSPWDGYEQYF. CDR3 sequence (DNA): TGTGCCAGCAGCCCTTGGGACGGATACGAGCAGTACTTC. Full variable domain (missing parts from reference TRBV14 and TRBJ2-7): EAGVTQFPSHSVIEKGQTVTLRCDPISGHDNLYWYRRVMGKEIKFLLHFVKESKQDESGMPNNRFLAERTGGTYSTLKVQPAELEDSGVYFCASSPWDGYEQYFGPGTRLTVT.

The J gene is TRBJ2-7, the V gene TRBV5-6, with D tentatively TRBD2 (6 bases). CDR3 size: 15 residues. V lost 1 base and J lost 3, with 14 bases in between. In germline, CDR1 is SGHDT, CDR2 YYEEEE. CDR3: CASSLTRDSHYEQYF. CDR3 sequence (DNA): TGTGCCAGCAGCTTGACCCGGGACTCCCACTACGAGCAGTACTTC.

The chain couples TRBV21-1 to TRBJ1-1. TRBV21-1 is classified as a pseudogene. The CDR3 length is 19 residues. CDR3 loop: CASSKRVRALPERNTEAFF. For the CDR3, the DNA is TGTGCCAGCAGCAAAAGGGTGAGGGCACTCCCTGAGAGGAACACTGAAGCTTTCTTT.

The chain joins TRBV27 to TRBJ2-5; 7 nucleotides align to TRBD1. This CDR3 spans 10 amino acids. Germline CDR1 reads MNHEY; CDR2 reads SMNVEV (reference sequence). This CDR3 is CATGWETQYF. In DNA form, the CDR3 reads TGTGCGACAGGGTGGGAGACCCAGTACTTC.

With regard to this clone: This sample also contains other DNA sequences that code for the same CDR3. J is TRBJ2-7 and V is TRBV11-1, with 9 nucleotides matching TRBD1. The germline V gene encodes CDR1 SGHAT and CDR2 FQDESV (reference sequence). CDR3 size: 13 residues. V was pared by 5 bases and J by 4 bases, with 3 bases of the junction left unmatched. The CDR3 DNA is TGTGCCAGCAGCCCCGACAGGGGGTACGAGCAGTACTTC. It codes for CASSPDRGYEQYF.

In the case of this clone: Its ends do not fully match the called genes, so a read error is possible. The chain is built from TRBV5-5 and TRBJ1-2, with 11 bases matching TRBD1. The germline V gene encodes CDR1 SGHKS and CDR2 YYEKEE (reference sequence). The CDR3 loop spans 17 amino acids. CDR3 protein: CASSQVRTGGLNYGYTF. Here the CDR3 DNA reads TGCGCCAGCAGCCAAGTGAGGACAGGGGGCCTAAACTATGGCTACACCTTC.